Each of the 30 T cell receptor beta chains below was sequenced from the same sample in a study of PD-L1 blockade in urothelial cancer. Regarding time point: pretreatment peripheral blood. Data came from immunoSEQ multiplex PCR; TCRdb stores just in-frame clones and leaves some out. The table shows around 50,000 clones, with approximately 78% occurring only once. Here the sequenced sample was PBMCs, taken around atezolizumab (anti-PD-L1) treatment. The origin of the receptors is a man in his fifties or sixties with urothelial cancer.

This clone has just a few counts. This chain links TRBV9 with TRBJ2-2, with 12 bases identical to TRBD2. This CDR3 has 18 residues. CDR1 SGDLS and CDR2 YYNGEE come from the germline V gene. V lost 3 bases to trimming and J lost 3 bases; unmatched junction nucleotides: 9. The CDR3 here is CASSAITRLAGDTGELFF. The DNA for the CDR3 is TGTGCCAGCAGCGCCATAACAAGACTAGCGGGGGACACCGGGGAGCTGTTTTTT.

This clone was observed a few times. This chain connects TRBV4-1 to TRBJ2-3; D perhaps matches TRBD2 (5 bases). V was pared by 1 base and J by 0 bases, with 14 bases between. This CDR3 is built from 17 residues. The germline CDR1 and CDR2 sequences are MGHRA and YSYEKL. The CDR3 sequence: CASSQGVLASSTDTQYF. The CDR3 coding sequence is TGCGCCAGCAGCCAAGGGGTTTTGGCTAGCAGCACAGATACGCAGTATTTT.

The chain links TRBV7-6 to TRBJ1-2; 9 positions match TRBD1. The CDR3 consists of 14 residues. V dropped 3 bases and J dropped 6; count of bases not matched to a gene: 5. Germline V lookup: CDR1 SGHVS, CDR2 FNYEAQ. This CDR3 is CASSFGWDRDGYTF. In nucleotides, the CDR3 is TGTGCCAGCAGCTTCGGCTGGGACAGGGATGGCTACACCTTC.

This clone was counted a few times. V and J are TRBV6-6 and TRBJ1-2; maybe TRBD1 (5 bases). V was clipped by 5 bases and J by 4 bases, with 8 bases between them. The CDR3 runs 12 residues. CDR1 MNHNY and CDR2 SVGAGI come from the germline V gene (reference sequence). This chain's CDR3 is CASSQGVYGYTF. CDR3 nucleotide sequence: TGTGCCAGCAGTCAGGGCGTCTATGGCTACACCTTC.

The chain employs TRBV19 and TRBJ1-2, with TRBD1 matching 7 bases. V lost 7 bases and J lost 6; bases outside the gene matches: 5. CDR1 and CDR2 from the germline V gene are LNHDA and SQIVND (reference sequence). The CDR3 has 12 amino acids. CDR3 nucleotides: TGTGCCAGTACCGCGGGACAGCATGGCTACACCTTC. It codes for CASTAGQHGYTF.

The chain uses TRBV7-6 and TRBJ2-5, with 15 bases that match TRBD2. The CDR3 totals 18 residues. Germline-derived CDR1 and CDR2 are SGHVS and FNYEAQ. Unmatched junction bases numbered 13, after V lost 7 bases and J lost 4 bases. This CDR3 is CASIRGLAGGYGLETQYF. In DNA form, the CDR3 reads TGTGCCAGCATCCGTGGACTAGCGGGAGGGTACGGGCTAGAGACCCAGTACTTC. Together with reference TRBV7-6 and TRBJ2-5, the CDR3 gives the full variable domain: GAGVSQSPRYKVTKRGQDVALRCDPISGHVSLYWYRQALGQGPEFLTYFNYEAQQDKSGLPNDRFSAERPEGSISTLTIQRTEQRDSAMYRCASIRGLAGGYGLETQYFGPGTRLLVL.

CDR3 amino acids: CASSLTGVGRPEAFF. The CDR3 bases are TGTGCCAGCAGTTTAACCGGCGTGGGCCGCCCTGAAGCTTTCTTT. The rearrangement links TRBV27 to TRBJ1-1, with D hard to call. Trimming shortened V by 2 bases and J by 6 bases, and 16 bases separated the two germline ends. The CDR3 runs to 15 residues. Germline V lookup: CDR1 MNHEY, CDR2 SMNVEV (reference sequence).

This clone was observed a few times. The chain joins TRBV27 to TRBJ2-7, with D possibly matching TRBD1 (6 bases). The V gene lost 6 bases and the J gene lost 2 bases, with 14 bases spanning the gap. Germline-derived CDR1 and CDR2 are MNHEY and SMNVEV (reference sequence). This CDR3 is 14 amino acids long. The CDR3 DNA reads TGTGCCAGCAGGTCGAACAGGGACACCTACGAGCAGTACTTC. Encoded protein: CASRSNRDTYEQYF.

V usage is TRBV6-6 and J usage is TRBJ1-2, with TRBD1 identical over 7 bases. Germline V lookup: CDR1 MNHNY, CDR2 SVGAGI (reference sequence). This CDR3 spans 13 amino acids. J lost 3 bases, V lost 6 bases, and 4 bases had no gene match. CDR3 in amino acids: CASRPDRHYGYTF. The DNA for the CDR3 is TGTGCCAGCAGGCCGGACAGGCACTATGGCTACACCTTC.

This chain uses TRBV4-1 with TRBJ1-6, with 10 bases fitting TRBD1. The CDR3 contains 15 residues. Germline V lookup: CDR1 MGHRA, CDR2 YSYEKL. The J segment lost 10 bases and the V segment lost 0 bases, leaving 3 bases of the junction unmatched. As DNA, the CDR3 is TGCGCCAGCAGCCAAGAGGGGACAGGGGACTCACCCCTCCACTTT. Translated: CASSQEGTGDSPLHF.

The chain combines TRBV6-4 with TRBJ2-1; TRBD1 matches at 8 bases. Germline CDR1 MRHNA, CDR2 SNTAGT. There are 14 residues in the CDR3. The J segment lost 7 bases and the V segment lost 2 bases, leaving 4 bases of the junction unmatched. CDR3 residues: CASSDDNRGNEQFF. The CDR3 DNA sequence: TGTGCCAGCAGTGACGATAACAGGGGGAATGAGCAGTTCTTC.

The chain joins TRBV9 to TRBJ2-7, with 7 bases that match TRBD1. Germline loops: CDR1 SGDLS, CDR2 YYNGEE. J lost 5 bases, V lost 4 bases, and 3 bases had no gene match. The CDR3 has 12 amino acids. The CDR3 loop is CASSRGGNEQYF. For the CDR3, the DNA is TGTGCCAGCAGCCGAGGGGGCAACGAGCAGTACTTC.

This clone was recorded only once. The chain combines TRBV10-1 with TRBJ2-3; 11 bases align to TRBD2. V was clipped by 9 bases and J by 1 base; unmatched bases: 6. CDR3 length: 15 amino acids. The germline V gene has CDR1 WNHNN and CDR2 SYGVQD (reference sequence). The CDR3 nucleotides are TGCGCCAGAAGACTAGCGGGGAGCCGCACAGATACGCAGTATTTT. Protein sequence: CARRLAGSRTDTQYF.

This chain uses TRBV30 with TRBJ2-3; a weak D match, TRBD2 (7 bases). Germline V gene sequence: CDR1 GTSNPN, CDR2 SVGIG (reference sequence). This CDR3 has 13 residues. V lost 8 bases and J 6 bases, leaving 18 bases between the germline ends. Written as DNA, the CDR3 is TGTGCCCTGCCCCGCAGGGGAGGGGATACGCAGTATTTT. Its protein is CALPRRGGDTQYF.

This sequence joins TRBV29-1 and TRBJ2-2; D possibly corresponds to TRBD1 (5 bases). Germline V gene lookup returns CDR1 SQVTM and CDR2 ANQGSEA. Between the trimmed V and J ends, which lost 6 bases and 0 bases, there was a span of 8 bases. This CDR3 spans 13 amino acids. CDR3 region: CSVTVANTGELFF. For the CDR3, the DNA is TGCAGCGTGACAGTAGCGAACACCGGGGAGCTGTTTTTT.

The table lists this clone with a count of one. This rearrangement joins TRBV6-5 to TRBJ1-1; possible D gene TRBD1, 5 bases. The CDR3 loop spans 14 amino acids. With 3 bases removed from V and 11 bases from J, the gap between germline ends came to 19 bases. Germline CDR1 and CDR2: MNHEY and SVGAGI. The chain's CDR3 is CASSYIQSGGEAFF. The CDR3 DNA reads TGTGCCAGCAGTTATATTCAGAGCGGGGGGGAGGCTTTCTTT.

V is TRBV9 and J is TRBJ1-1; D unresolved. This CDR3 has 15 amino acids. V lost 0 bases and J 3 bases, leaving 12 bases between the germline ends. Germline CDR1 SGDLS, CDR2 YYNGEE. The chain's CDR3 is CASSVEGSGDTEAFF. The CDR3 DNA reads TGTGCCAGCAGCGTAGAGGGCAGCGGGGACACTGAAGCTTTCTTT.

The chain has TRBV6-1 and TRBJ1-2; D unresolved. There are 12 residues in the CDR3. Trimming took 7 bases from V and 4 from J, leaving 10 bases between them. Germline CDR1 and CDR2: MNHNS and SASEGT. CDR3 protein: CASTIAVYGYTF. Here the CDR3 DNA reads TGTGCCAGCACCATCGCGGTCTATGGCTACACCTTC.

The chain uses TRBV7-9 and TRBJ1-3, with no clear D. Germline loops: CDR1 SEHNR, CDR2 FQNEAQ (reference sequence). The CDR3 has 14 residues. The germline V and J ends were trimmed by 4 bases and 2 bases, with 9 bases remaining between them. The CDR3 coding sequence is TGTGCCAGCAGCTCAACAGCTGCTGGAAACACCATATATTTT. This translates into CASSSTAAGNTIYF.

The J gene is TRBJ2-5, the V gene TRBV5-4, with D hard to call. The CDR3 loop spans 13 amino acids. Germline-derived CDR1 and CDR2 are SGHNT and YYREEE (reference sequence). The V end was cut by 0 bases, the J end by 3 bases, with 6 bases between. As DNA, the CDR3 is TGTGCCAGCAGCTTGGTAGCAGAAGAGACCCAGTACTTC. Its protein is CASSLVAEETQYF.

The chain links TRBV28 to TRBJ1-2, with D possibly being TRBD1 (5 bases). The CDR3 runs 13 residues. Germline assignment: CDR1 MDHEN and CDR2 SYDVKM. Trimming took 7 bases from V and 4 from J, leaving 13 bases between them. The CDR3 loop reads CASTETATYGYTF. CDR3 in DNA: TGTGCCAGCACCGAGACAGCGACCTATGGCTACACCTTC.

This clone was seen only once. The rearrangement joins TRBV7-9 to TRBJ2-2; D is ambiguous. The V and J ends lost 1 base and 5 bases respectively, with 5 bases between them. The CDR3 is 13 amino acids. Per germline, CDR1 SEHNR and CDR2 FQNEAQ (reference sequence). CDR3 DNA sequence: TGTGCCAGCAGCTTAGTCCCTACCGGGGAGCTGTTTTTT. Translation: CASSLVPTGELFF.

V gene TRBV4-1 combines with J gene TRBJ2-3; D is undetermined. Trimming pared 2 bases from V and 0 bases from J, leaving 12 bases between. The CDR3 spans 16 residues. Germline assignment: CDR1 MGHRA and CDR2 YSYEKL. This CDR3 is CASSQPFAPSTDTQYF. The CDR3 DNA sequence: TGCGCCAGCAGCCAACCATTCGCGCCCAGCACAGATACGCAGTATTTT.

This chain uses TRBV27 with TRBJ2-3; D possibly corresponds to TRBD1 (7 bases). The CDR3 has 17 amino acids. Germline loops: CDR1 MNHEY, CDR2 SMNVEV (reference sequence). V shed 6 bases and J shed 0 bases, with 19 bases lying between them. CDR3 DNA: TGTGCCAGCAGCCCCCACCGGGGGACAGCCAGCACAGATACGCAGTATTTT. Its protein product is CASSPHRGTASTDTQYF.

The CDR3: CASSGDEGGPGETQYF. The CDR3 coding sequence is TGTGCCAGCAGCGGAGATGAGGGGGGGCCGGGGGAGACCCAGTACTTC. This sequence joins TRBV5-6 and TRBJ2-5; a weak D match, TRBD2 (7 bases). Germline lookup yields CDR1 SGHDT and CDR2 YYEEEE. Trimming shortened V by 4 bases and J by 5 bases, and 21 bases separated the two germline ends. There are 16 residues in the CDR3.

This rearrangement joins TRBV27 to TRBJ2-1; 7 bases line up with TRBD2. The CDR3 extends over 17 amino acids. V shed 1 base and J 7 bases; nucleotides not matched to a gene: 13. CDR1 MNHEY and CDR2 SMNVEV come from the germline V gene (reference sequence). As DNA, the CDR3 is TGTGCCAGCAGTTTATTGACTAGTATGGGGGGGGGAAATGAGCAGTTCTTC. Residues: CASSLLTSMGGGNEQFF.

The rearrangement uses TRBV27 and TRBJ2-3, with 13 bases aligning to TRBD2. The CDR3 is made up of 15 amino acids. Per germline, CDR1 MNHEY and CDR2 SMNVEV (reference sequence). Trimming cost V 8 bases and J 10 bases; bases outside gene matches: 12. This chain's CDR3 is CASGQGLAGLLPQYF. The CDR3 DNA is TGTGCCAGCGGTCAGGGACTAGCGGGGCTCTTACCGCAGTATTTT.

In this sample, this clone turned up a few times. A junction boundary mismatches the germline segment, possibly from a read error. V gene TRBV7-7 combines with J gene TRBJ2-1; D may be TRBD2 (6 bases). The V gene's germline CDR1 is SSHAT and CDR2 FNYEAQ (reference sequence). CDR3 length equals 13 residues. The CDR3 DNA follows: TGTGCTAGCAGCTCCGGGGAGGACAATGAGCAGTTCTTC. It specifies CASSSGEDNEQFF.

CDR3 in amino acids: CASSVAPAGREAFF. The CDR3 DNA reads as TGTGCCAGCAGCGTAGCGCCAGCGGGAAGGGAAGCTTTCTTT. The chain couples TRBV9 to TRBJ1-1; no reliable D call. This CDR3 is 14 amino acids long. Germline values: CDR1 SGDLS, CDR2 YYNGEE. Trimming took 0 bases from V and 8 from J, leaving 14 bases between them.

This clone was counted once. V gene TRBV5-4 combines with J gene TRBJ2-3, with D perhaps matching TRBD2 (7 bases). This CDR3 is 16 amino acids long. Germline CDR1 is SGHNT and CDR2 is YYREEE (reference sequence). V lost 0 bases, J lost 1 base, and 12 bases lay in between. In nucleotides, the CDR3 is TGTGCCAGCAGCTTGGGTGGGCGGGGGCGCACAGATACGCAGTATTTT. Its translation is CASSLGGRGRTDTQYF. The whole variable domain, remainder taken from reference TRBV5-4 and TRBJ2-3, is ETGVTQSPTHLIKTRGQQVTLRCSSQSGHNTVSWYQQALGQGPQFIFQYYREEENGRGNFPPRFSGLQFPNYSSELNVNALELDDSALYLCASSLGGRGRTDTQYFGPGTRLTVL.